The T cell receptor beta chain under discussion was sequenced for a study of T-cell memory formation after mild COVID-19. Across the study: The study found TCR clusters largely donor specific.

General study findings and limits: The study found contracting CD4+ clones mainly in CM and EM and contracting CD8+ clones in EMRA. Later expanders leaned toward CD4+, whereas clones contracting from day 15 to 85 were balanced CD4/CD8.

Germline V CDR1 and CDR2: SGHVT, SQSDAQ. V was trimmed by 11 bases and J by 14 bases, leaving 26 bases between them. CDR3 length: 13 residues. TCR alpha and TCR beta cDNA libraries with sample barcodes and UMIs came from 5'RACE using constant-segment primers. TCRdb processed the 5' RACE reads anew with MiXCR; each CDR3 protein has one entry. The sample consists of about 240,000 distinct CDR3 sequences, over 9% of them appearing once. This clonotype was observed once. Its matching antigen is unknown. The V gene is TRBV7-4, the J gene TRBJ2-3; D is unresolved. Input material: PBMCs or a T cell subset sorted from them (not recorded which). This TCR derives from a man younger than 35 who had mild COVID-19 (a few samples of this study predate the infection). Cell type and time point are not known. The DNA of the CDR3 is TGTGCCTGCTGTGACGAAAGCACAGATATGCTGTATTTT. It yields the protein CACCDESTDMLYF.